The 4 T cell receptor beta chains below all came from one sample that was sequenced in a study of neoadjuvant anti-PD-1 for oral cavity cancer. Using immunoSEQ multiplex PCR, the repertoire was profiled, and TCRdb retains in-frame clones only, with some absent. The sample yields 60,000 to 75,000 clones, about 83% seen once. The starting material was PBMCs, obtained before nivolumab (anti-PD-1) treatment. Source of these receptors: a person between 40 and 80 years old with oral cavity squamous cell carcinoma.

J is TRBJ2-3 and V is TRBV30, with D possibly TRBD1 on 6 matching bases. CDR3 length equals 15 residues. Trimming took off 3 bases at V and 6 bases at J, with 19 bases between the two ends. CDR1 and CDR2 from the germline V gene are GTSNPN and SVGIG (reference sequence). The CDR3 sequence: CAWSPGHRVADTQYF. The CDR3 DNA is TGTGCCTGGAGCCCTGGGCACAGGGTTGCCGATACGCAGTATTTT.

V gene TRBV5-4 combines with J gene TRBJ2-3; D may be TRBD1 (5 bases). The CDR3 loop spans 15 amino acids. Trimming stripped 0 bases from V and 2 bases from J, with 10 bases between. CDR1 is SGHNT, CDR2 YYREEE, per germline (reference sequence). The CDR3 loop reads CASSLVSRDTDTQYF. The CDR3 bases are TGTGCCAGCAGCTTGGTTTCCAGGGACACAGATACGCAGTATTTT.

The CDR3 sequence is CAWEVRRAFF. Here the CDR3 DNA reads TGTGCCTGGGAAGTTCGAAGAGCTTTCTTT. The chain is built from TRBV30 and TRBJ1-1, with D hard to call. The CDR3 runs to 10 residues. Germline loops: CDR1 GTSNPN, CDR2 SVGIG (reference sequence). V dropped 5 bases and J dropped 10 bases, with 11 bases sitting between them.

This clone appeared a few times. The rearrangement joins TRBV6-1 to TRBJ2-3, with D perhaps TRBD1 (5 bases). CDR1 MNHNS and CDR2 SASEGT come from the germline V gene. The CDR3 loop spans 15 amino acids. V lost 2 bases to trimming and J lost 4 bases, with 13 bases between them. Here the CDR3 reads CASSEQGPIPDTQYF. The CDR3 DNA is TGTGCCAGCAGTGAACAGGGCCCCATTCCAGATACGCAGTATTTT.